Listed here are 27 T cell receptor beta chains from one sample, sequenced in a study of blood T cells in healthy people across ages. A second PCR, run for about 6 to 11 cycles, used a sample-barcoded 5' primer plus a J-beta primer mix. TCRdb redid the calling of the 5' RACE reads with MiXCR, one entry per CDR3 protein. The sample holds about 590,000 distinct CDR3 sequences; about 30% are singletons and the top ten take about a sixth. The material sequenced was blood. The source is an elderly woman in good health.

This clonotype was seen at least ten times. V and J are TRBV25-1 and TRBJ2-1, with TRBD2 identical over 8 bases. The CDR3 covers 16 residues. Germline V gives CDR1 MGHDK, CDR2 SYGVNS. Unmatched junction bases numbered 1, after V lost 0 bases and J lost 0 bases. The CDR3 sequence is CASSEYSGVSYNEQFF. CDR3 bases: TGTGCCAGCAGTGAATATAGCGGGGTCTCCTACAATGAGCAGTTCTTC. The variable domain in full, with the rest retrieved from reference TRBV25-1 and TRBJ2-1, is EADIYQTPRYLVIGTGKKITLECSQTMGHDKMYWYQQDPGMELHLIHYSYGVNSTEKGDLSSESTVSRIRTEHFPLTLESARPSHTSQYLCASSEYSGVSYNEQFFGPGTRLTVL.

This rearrangement joins TRBV3-1 to TRBJ1-2; weak D call: TRBD1 (5 bases). Germline CDR1 reads LGHDT; CDR2 reads YNNKEL (reference sequence). Deletions cut 0 bases from V and 8 bases from J, with 16 bases between. The CDR3 has 15 residues. CDR3 nucleotides: TGTGCCAGCAGCCAAGATCTAAAAGGGGCGAGGGGCTACACCTTC. Residues: CASSQDLKGARGYTF.

In this sample, this clonotype turned up many times. V is TRBV14 and J is TRBJ2-3, with D perhaps TRBD2 (6 bases). Germline CDR1 reads SGHDN; CDR2 reads FVKESK. V lost 0 bases to trimming and J lost 0 bases, with 16 bases between them. There are 18 residues in the CDR3. CDR3 sequence: CASSQDERLASSTDTQYF. CDR3 DNA sequence: TGTGCCAGCAGCCAAGATGAACGGCTAGCGTCTAGCACAGATACGCAGTATTTT.

This clonotype has a count of ten or more. Being one base from a much bigger clone, this may be a read error. This sequence joins TRBV6-2 or TRBV6-3 and TRBJ2-5; 10 bases match TRBD2. Germline V gene lookup returns CDR1 MNHEY and CDR2 SVGEGT. This CDR3 has 16 amino acids. V shed 3 bases and J 11 bases; nucleotides not matched to a gene: 15. The CDR3 here is CASSYIAGGFNNEQYF. The CDR3 coding sequence is TGTGCCAGCAGTTATATAGCGGGGGGCTTCAACAATGAGCAGTACTTC.

There are many counts of this clonotype. This chain connects TRBV4-3 to TRBJ1-2; tentatively, D is TRBD1 (5 bases). V lost 0 bases and J lost 6, with 8 bases in between. Germline loops: CDR1 LGHNA, CDR2 YSLEER. This CDR3 is built from 13 residues. DNA for the CDR3: TGCGCCAGCAGCCAAGATCGGGGGGATGGCTACACCTTC. Its protein is CASSQDRGDGYTF.

The chain carries TRBV30 and TRBJ1-2; D might be TRBD1 (6 bases). The CDR3 spans 13 residues. Trimming pared 3 bases from V and 4 bases from J, leaving 12 bases between. Germline V gene lookup returns CDR1 GTSNPN and CDR2 SVGIG (reference sequence). The CDR3 loop is CAWRVTGSYGYTF. CDR3 DNA sequence: TGTGCCTGGAGAGTAACAGGGAGCTATGGCTACACCTTC. Together with reference TRBV30 and TRBJ1-2, the CDR3 gives the full variable domain: SQTIHQWPATLVQPVGSPLSLECTVEGTSNPNLYWYRQAAGRGLQLLFYSVGIGQISSEVPQNLSASRPQDRQFILSSKKLLLSDSGFYLCAWRVTGSYGYTFGSGTRLTVV.

The gene calls are TRBV2 and TRBJ2-2, with 8 bases lining up with TRBD1. V was clipped by 6 bases and J by 3 bases; unmatched bases: 6. The length of the CDR3 is 15 residues. CDR1 SNHLY and CDR2 FYNNEI come from the germline V gene. As DNA, the CDR3 is TGTGCCAGCAGGGGAACGGACAGGGACACCGGGGAGCTGTTTTTT. It encodes CASRGTDRDTGELFF.

The chain uses TRBV3-1 and TRBJ1-2; D is perhaps TRBD1 (5 bases). Trimming removed 4 bases at V and 7 bases at J, with 16 bases between. Germline V gives CDR1 LGHDT, CDR2 YNNKEL (reference sequence). The CDR3 loop spans 14 amino acids. The CDR3 spells CASSPAWDGGGYTF. In DNA, the CDR3 is TGTGCCAGCAGCCCCGCTTGGGACGGGGGTGGCTACACCTTC.

Details on this clonotype: This may come from a read error, since a much larger clone is one base off. The chain recombines TRBV7-3 with TRBJ2-3, with 8 bases lining up with TRBD2. This CDR3 has 15 amino acids. Germline CDR1 reads SGHTA; CDR2 reads FQGTGA. V lost 4 bases to trimming and J lost 4 bases; unmatched junction nucleotides: 7. The CDR3 region has the DNA TGTGCCAGCAGCTCCGGGGGGGCCACTTCAGATACGCAGTATTTT. Translation: CASSSGGATSDTQYF.

Turning to this clonotype: With a much larger clone just one base away, this may be a read error. CDR3 sequence: CASSWSGGNTEAFF. The CDR3 DNA reads as TGCGCCAGCAGCTGGTCAGGGGGGAACACTGAAGCTTTCTTT. The chain has TRBV5-1 and TRBJ1-1; TRBD1 agrees at 7 bases. Unmatched junction bases numbered 3, after V lost 3 bases and J lost 1 base. The germline CDR1 and CDR2 sequences are SGHRS and YFSETQ. This CDR3 comprises 14 residues.

The V and J genes are TRBV29-1 and TRBJ1-1; tentatively, D is TRBD1 (5 bases). Germline V gene sequence: CDR1 SQVTM, CDR2 ANQGSEA. The CDR3 sequence is 14 residues long. The V and J ends lost 4 bases and 0 bases respectively, with 12 bases between them. Here the CDR3 reads CSVGQGQLNTEAFF. The CDR3 nucleotides are TGCAGCGTTGGTCAAGGACAACTGAACACTGAAGCTTTCTTT.

The DNA for the CDR3 is TGTGCCAGCAGCTTAGGTTCGCAGAGCGCCGTTGGCTACACCTTC. The encoded protein is CASSLGSQSAVGYTF. The V call is TRBV7-2, the J call TRBJ1-2, with no clear D. V shed 1 base and J shed 7 bases, with 16 bases lying between them. Germline V lookup: CDR1 SGHTA, CDR2 FQGNSA. This CDR3 spans 15 amino acids.

V is TRBV4-2 and J is TRBJ2-2; TRBD2 might be the D (5 bases). Trimming shortened V by 0 bases and J by 5 bases, and 10 bases separated the two germline ends. The germline V gene encodes CDR1 LGHNA and CDR2 YNFKEQ. CDR3 length: 15 residues. CDR3 in amino acids: CASSQEGEVTGELFF. For the CDR3, the DNA is TGTGCCAGCAGCCAAGAGGGAGAGGTTACCGGGGAGCTGTTTTTT.

The chain carries TRBV20-1 and TRBJ2-5, with 14 positions matching TRBD2. The J call is in doubt because the DNA end fits TRBJ2-4 better. From germline, CDR1 is DFQATT and CDR2 SNEGSKA (reference sequence). The CDR3 loop spans 13 amino acids. The CDR3 is CSGTSGRGYIQYF. CDR3 coding DNA: TGCAGCGGGACTAGCGGGAGAGGTTACATTCAGTACTTC.

This clonotype came up many times. The chain recombines TRBV6-5 with TRBJ2-7, with 7 bases lining up with TRBD2. V dropped 6 bases and J dropped 3; count of bases not matched to a gene: 8. Germline lookup yields CDR1 MNHEY and CDR2 SVGAGI. CDR3 length: 14 amino acids. CDR3 protein: CASRQGGPVYEQYF. CDR3 coding DNA: TGTGCCAGCAGGCAGGGAGGGCCCGTCTACGAGCAGTACTTC.

The sample holds many counts of this clonotype. V and J are TRBV6-6 and TRBJ2-7; 9 bases map to TRBD1. This CDR3 comprises 12 residues. In germline, CDR1 is MNHNY, CDR2 SVGAGI (reference sequence). V lost 4 bases, J lost 5 bases, and 0 bases stayed unmatched. The CDR3 region has the DNA TGTGCCAGCAGTTGGACAGGGGACGAGCAGTACTTC. Translated: CASSWTGDEQYF.

This clonotype was observed many times. The chain's CDR3 is CAWSTGFNQPQHF. DNA of the CDR3: TGTGCCTGGAGTACCGGTTTCAATCAGCCCCAGCATTTT. The rearrangement uses TRBV30 and TRBJ1-5; D unresolved. CDR1 is GTSNPN and CDR2 is SVGIG in the germline V gene (reference sequence). The CDR3 totals 13 residues. V shed 2 bases and J shed 3 bases, with 8 bases lying between them. The variable domain in full, completed from reference TRBV30 and TRBJ1-5, reads SQTIHQWPATLVQPVGSPLSLECTVEGTSNPNLYWYRQAAGRGLQLLFYSVGIGQISSEVPQNLSASRPQDRQFILSSKKLLLSDSGFYLCAWSTGFNQPQHFGDGTRLSIL.

This clonotype was seen just once. A much larger clonotype is one base distant, so this may be a read error. The chain is built from TRBV20-1 and TRBJ1-2; no clear D gene. The CDR3 runs to 14 residues. Trimming shortened V by 5 bases and J by 3 bases, and 16 bases separated the two germline ends. The germline V gene encodes CDR1 DFQATT and CDR2 SNEGSKA (reference sequence). CDR3 sequence: CSAGVEGRDYGYTF. In DNA, the CDR3 is TGCAGTGCTGGAGTCGAGGGTAGGGACTATGGCTACACCTTC.

This clonotype was detected ten times or more. The DNA for the CDR3 is TGTGCCTGGAGTGGCCAGCCGAACACTGAAGCTTTCTTT. It codes for CAWSGQPNTEAFF. This rearrangement joins TRBV30 to TRBJ1-1; D call uncertain. V was trimmed by 1 base and J by 1 base, leaving 7 bases between them. CDR1 and CDR2 (germline): GTSNPN, SVGIG (reference sequence). The CDR3 sequence is 13 residues long.

This clonotype has just a few counts. This chain uses TRBV27 with TRBJ1-1, with no clear D. V was cut by 4 bases and J by 11 bases, with 17 bases left in between. The CDR3 covers 13 residues. Germline V CDR1 and CDR2: MNHEY, SMNVEV (reference sequence). Here the CDR3 reads CASSSNVGNRAFF. CDR3 nucleotides: TGTGCCAGCAGTTCGAACGTGGGGAATCGGGCTTTCTTT.

This clonotype showed up many times. The CDR3 reads CASSIGTSGGVQETQYF. CDR3 coding DNA: TGTGCCAGCAGCATCGGGACTAGCGGGGGGGTTCAAGAGACCCAGTACTTC. The chain has TRBV9 and TRBJ2-5; 16 nucleotides align to TRBD2. Germline V gene sequence: CDR1 SGDLS, CDR2 YYNGEE. After removal of 4 bases from V and 2 bases from J, the junction contained 5 bases not matched to a gene. CDR3 length equals 17 residues.

This clonotype has at least ten counts. This chain uses TRBV20-1 with TRBJ2-7; TRBD1 agrees at 8 bases. This CDR3 has 12 amino acids. V lost 6 bases, J lost 2 bases, and 3 bases stayed unmatched. CDR1 DFQATT and CDR2 SNEGSKA come from the germline V gene (reference sequence). In nucleotides, the CDR3 is TGCAGTGCCGTGGGACAGGCCTACGAGCAGTACTTC. It specifies CSAVGQAYEQYF.

The J gene is TRBJ2-4, the V gene TRBV20-1; D remains unclear. The CDR3 is 13 residues long. In germline, CDR1 is DFQATT, CDR2 SNEGSKA (reference sequence). V was clipped by 0 bases and J by 7 bases, with 10 bases between them. The DNA of the CDR3 is TGCAGTGCTAGAGACCCCTATGCCAACATTCAGTACTTC. Translation: CSARDPYANIQYF.

V gene TRBV20-1 combines with J gene TRBJ2-5; 14 nucleotides line up with TRBD2. Germline CDR1 and CDR2: DFQATT and SNEGSKA (reference sequence). Trimming at V came to 2 bases and at J to 5 bases, leaving 7 bases not matched to a gene. CDR3 size: 16 residues. In DNA, the CDR3 is TGCAGTGCTAGATCCCCGGGACTAGCGGGAGCTGAGACCCAGTACTTC. It yields the protein CSARSPGLAGAETQYF.

This clonotype has only a few counts. This may come from a read error, since a much larger clone is one base off. V is TRBV7-3 and J is TRBJ2-5, with D hard to call. The CDR3 contains 15 residues. The ends were cut back, 2 bases at V and 11 bases at J, with 21 bases in the middle. The V gene's germline CDR1 is SGHTA and CDR2 FQGTGA. The CDR3 is CASSLGSTFGNEQYF. The CDR3 DNA reads TGTGCCAGCAGCTTAGGTTCTACCTTTGGGAATGAGCAGTACTTC.

The table lists this clonotype with many counts. This sequence joins TRBV20-1 and TRBJ2-3; D gene uncertain. The CDR3 covers 12 residues. Deletions cut 3 bases from V and 2 bases from J, with 6 bases between. Germline assignment: CDR1 DFQATT and CDR2 SNEGSKA (reference sequence). CDR3 region: CSARGSTDTQYF. The CDR3 DNA reads as TGCAGTGCTAGGGGCTCCACAGATACGCAGTATTTT.

The V and J genes are TRBV29-1 and TRBJ1-4; D is possibly TRBD1 (5 bases). The CDR3 is made up of 14 amino acids. Trimming cost V 7 bases and J 7 bases, with 19 bases left between them. CDR1 and CDR2 (germline): SQVTM, ANQGSEA. The CDR3 loop reads CSGSGGASGEKLFF. The CDR3 nucleotides read TGCAGCGGAAGCGGGGGAGCTTCAGGTGAAAAACTGTTTTTT.